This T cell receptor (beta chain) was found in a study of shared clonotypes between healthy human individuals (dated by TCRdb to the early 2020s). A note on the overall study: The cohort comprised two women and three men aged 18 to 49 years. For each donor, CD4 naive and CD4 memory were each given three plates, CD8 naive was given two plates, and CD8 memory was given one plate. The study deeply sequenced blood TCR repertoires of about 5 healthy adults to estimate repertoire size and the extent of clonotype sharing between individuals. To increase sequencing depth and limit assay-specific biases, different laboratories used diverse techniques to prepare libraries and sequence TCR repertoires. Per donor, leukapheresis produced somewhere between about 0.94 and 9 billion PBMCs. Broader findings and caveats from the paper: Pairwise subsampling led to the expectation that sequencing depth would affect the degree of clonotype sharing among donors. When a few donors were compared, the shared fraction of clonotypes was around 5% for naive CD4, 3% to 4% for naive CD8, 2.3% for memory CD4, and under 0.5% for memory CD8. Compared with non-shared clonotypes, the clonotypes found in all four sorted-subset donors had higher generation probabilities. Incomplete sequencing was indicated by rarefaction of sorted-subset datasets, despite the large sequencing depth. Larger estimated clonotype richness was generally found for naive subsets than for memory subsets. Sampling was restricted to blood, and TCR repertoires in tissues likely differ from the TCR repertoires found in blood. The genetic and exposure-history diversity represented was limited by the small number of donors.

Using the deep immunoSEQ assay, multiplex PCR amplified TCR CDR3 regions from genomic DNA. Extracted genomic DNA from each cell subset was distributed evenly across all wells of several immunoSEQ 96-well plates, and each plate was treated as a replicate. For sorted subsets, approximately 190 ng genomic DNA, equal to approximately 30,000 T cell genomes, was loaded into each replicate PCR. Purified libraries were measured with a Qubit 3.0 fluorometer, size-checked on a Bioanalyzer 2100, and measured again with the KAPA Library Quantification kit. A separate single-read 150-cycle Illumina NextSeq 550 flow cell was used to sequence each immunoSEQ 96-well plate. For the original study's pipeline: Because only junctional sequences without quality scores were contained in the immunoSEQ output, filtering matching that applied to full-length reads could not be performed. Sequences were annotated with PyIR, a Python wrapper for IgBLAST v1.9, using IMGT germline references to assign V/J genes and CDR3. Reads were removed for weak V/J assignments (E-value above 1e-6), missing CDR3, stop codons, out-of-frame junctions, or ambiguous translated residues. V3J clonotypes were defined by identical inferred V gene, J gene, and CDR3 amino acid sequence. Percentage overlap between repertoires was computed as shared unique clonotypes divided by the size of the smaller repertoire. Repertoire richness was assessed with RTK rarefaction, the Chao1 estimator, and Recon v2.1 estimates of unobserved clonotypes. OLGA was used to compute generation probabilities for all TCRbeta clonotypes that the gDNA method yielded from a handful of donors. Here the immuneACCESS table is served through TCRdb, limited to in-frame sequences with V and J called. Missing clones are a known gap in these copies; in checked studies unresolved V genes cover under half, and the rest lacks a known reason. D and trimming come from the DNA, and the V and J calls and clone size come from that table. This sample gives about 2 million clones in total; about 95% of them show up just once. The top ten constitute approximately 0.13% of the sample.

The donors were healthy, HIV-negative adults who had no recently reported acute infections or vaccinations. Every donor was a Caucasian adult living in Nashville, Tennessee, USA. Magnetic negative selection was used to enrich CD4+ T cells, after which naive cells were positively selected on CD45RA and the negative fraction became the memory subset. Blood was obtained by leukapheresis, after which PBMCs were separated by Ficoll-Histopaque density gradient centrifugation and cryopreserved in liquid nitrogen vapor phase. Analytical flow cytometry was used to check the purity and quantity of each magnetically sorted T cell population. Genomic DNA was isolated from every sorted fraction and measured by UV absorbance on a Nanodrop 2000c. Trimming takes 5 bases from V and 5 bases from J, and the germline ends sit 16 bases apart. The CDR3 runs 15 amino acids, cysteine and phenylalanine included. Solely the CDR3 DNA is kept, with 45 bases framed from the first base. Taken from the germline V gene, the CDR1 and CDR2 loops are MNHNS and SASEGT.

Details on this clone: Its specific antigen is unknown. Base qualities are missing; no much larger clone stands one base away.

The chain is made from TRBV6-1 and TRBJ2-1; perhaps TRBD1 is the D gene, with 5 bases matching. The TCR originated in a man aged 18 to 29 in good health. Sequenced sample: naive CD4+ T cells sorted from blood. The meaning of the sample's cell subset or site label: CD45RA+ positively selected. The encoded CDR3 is CASSTGHGENNEQFF. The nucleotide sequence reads TGTGCCAGCAGTACAGGACATGGAGAAAACAATGAGCAGTTCTTC.